A selection of T cell receptor beta chains follows, all from one sample in a study of T cell responses to AZD1222 COVID-19 vaccine. Assay used: immunoSEQ multiplex PCR; TCRdb lists only in-frame clones, some missing. The top ten clones hold roughly 4.7% of a sample with 140,000 to 150,000 clones, about 88% of them seen once. The sequencing used peripheral blood, collected on day 0 of AZD1222 vaccination. The receptors shown here come from an adult in good health. Each CDR3 is given with its conserved first and last residue. The order of the fields is CDR3 protein, J gene, V gene.

CASSGTGTGNTGELFF TRBJ2-2 TRBV6-1
CASSPQGLLDNEQFF TRBJ2-1 TRBV7-2
CASSGGRSTDTQYF TRBJ2-3 TRBV5-1
CASSNRGLNTGELFF TRBJ2-2 TRBV25-1
CASSFRQGKVYF TRBJ2-3 TRBV5-6
CASSSMFDNYGYTF TRBJ1-2 TRBV7-2
CASSNGGTAGYTF TRBJ1-2 TRBV6-5
CASSSNRDDEQFF TRBJ2-1 TRBV7-2
CASSLQGTSSGNTIYF TRBJ1-3 TRBV7-2
CASSELGPGANVLTF TRBJ2-6 TRBV6-1
CAIATKNGEPGLAGLGGELFF TRBJ2-2 TRBV19
CASSQDPAKGNTIYF TRBJ1-3 TRBV3-1/TRBV3-2
CASSHRGRGTSGTRTDTQYF TRBJ2-3 TRBV27
CASSPTGAVGKLFF TRBJ1-4 TRBV9
CASSIAGGVGETQYF TRBJ2-5 TRBV19
CASSLGGYEQFF TRBJ2-1 TRBV5-6
CASRAPGEVWSYNEQFF TRBJ2-1 TRBV28
CASSLGGRDEQYF TRBJ2-7 TRBV5-1
CASRTWGGLNAEAFF TRBJ1-1 TRBV2
CASSPLRSRGSPLHF TRBJ1-6 TRBV2
CASSLRPSGTQQNNEQFF TRBJ2-1 TRBV6-6
CASSPPTVSGNTIYF TRBJ1-3 TRBV18
CASSIRPGNQPQHF TRBJ1-5 TRBV19
CASSPQVGQGGEQYF TRBJ2-7 TRBV5-1
CATSTEYHGPQHF TRBJ1-5 TRBV15